This T cell receptor beta chain is drawn from a study of T cell responses to AZD1222 COVID-19 vaccine. The wider study: Pooled in the analysis were second doses at about 4 or about 12 weeks. Study-wide points: Baseline testing showed seropositivity in only a handful of AZD1222 recipients. Donor demographics were predominantly white British with a female majority; clonal diversity may be underestimated. Breadth and depth of Spike-specific TCRs rose after two AZD1222 doses.

Profiled with immunoSEQ multiplex PCR; TCRdb holds only in-frame clones, not every one. The repertoire holds 100,000 or so clones, about 88% seen once, with around 9.1% in the top ten. V was pared by 2 bases and J by 7 bases, with 23 bases between. The germline V gene has CDR1 PRHDT and CDR2 FYEKMQ (reference sequence). CDR3 length: 17 amino acids. As regards this clone: What it binds is unknown.

The material was peripheral blood, obtained on day 0 of AZD1222 vaccination. The chain employs TRBV13 and TRBJ1-2; possible D gene TRBD1, 5 bases. The clonotype comes from an adult in good health. The CDR3 DNA follows: TGTGCCAGCAGCTTAAGGGGCGTCGGGCAGGCGAGAACTGGCTACACCTTC. Its translation is CASSLRGVGQARTGYTF.